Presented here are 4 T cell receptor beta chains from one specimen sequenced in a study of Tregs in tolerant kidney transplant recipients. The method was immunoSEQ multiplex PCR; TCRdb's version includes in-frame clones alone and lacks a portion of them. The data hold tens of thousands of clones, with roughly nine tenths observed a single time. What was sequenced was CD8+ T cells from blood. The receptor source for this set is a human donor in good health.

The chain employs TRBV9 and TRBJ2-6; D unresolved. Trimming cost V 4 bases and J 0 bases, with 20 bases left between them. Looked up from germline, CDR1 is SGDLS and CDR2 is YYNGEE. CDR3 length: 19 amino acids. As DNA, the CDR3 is TGTGCCAGCAGCCCTCATAGTATCGGACGACACTCTGGGGCCAACGTCCTGACTTTC. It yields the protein CASSPHSIGRHSGANVLTF. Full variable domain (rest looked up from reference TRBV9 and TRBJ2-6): DSGVTQTPKHLITATGQRVTLRCSPRSGDLSVYWYQQSLDQGLQFLIQYYNGEERAKGNILERFSAQQFPDLHSELNLSSLELGDSALYFCASSPHSIGRHSGANVLTFGAGSRLTVL.

Written as DNA, the CDR3 is TGTGCCAGTAGTAGGCGGGAGACAGATACGCAGTATTTT. Its translation: CASSRRETDTQYF. V is TRBV19 and J is TRBJ2-3; 7 bases are shared with TRBD2. Losses at the gene ends were 4 bases for V and 3 bases for J; bases not matched to a gene: 1. CDR1 and CDR2 (germline): LNHDA, SQIVND (reference sequence). There are 13 residues in the CDR3.

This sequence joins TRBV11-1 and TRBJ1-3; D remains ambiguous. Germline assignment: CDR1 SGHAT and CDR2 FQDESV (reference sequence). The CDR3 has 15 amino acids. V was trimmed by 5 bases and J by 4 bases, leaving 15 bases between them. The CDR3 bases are TGTGCCAGCAGCCAGCGTGGAGTTTACGGAAACACCATATATTTT. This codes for CASSQRGVYGNTIYF. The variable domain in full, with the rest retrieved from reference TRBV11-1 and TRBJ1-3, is EAEVAQSPRYKITEKSQAVAFWCDPISGHATLYWYRQILGQGPELLVQFQDESVVDDSQLPKDRFSAERLKGVDSTLKIQPAELGDSAMYLCASSQRGVYGNTIYFGEGSWLTVV.

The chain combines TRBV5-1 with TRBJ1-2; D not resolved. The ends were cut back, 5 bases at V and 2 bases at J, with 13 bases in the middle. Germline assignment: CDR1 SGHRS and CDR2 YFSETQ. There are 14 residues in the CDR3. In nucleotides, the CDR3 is TGCGCCAGCAGGTCCCGGCAGGCAAACTATGGCTACACCTTC. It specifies CASRSRQANYGYTF.